This T cell receptor beta chain is drawn from a study of T cell changes during pregnancy in multiple sclerosis. The CDR3 runs 14 residues. Trimming stripped 3 bases from V and 2 bases from J, with 11 bases between. The germline CDR1 and CDR2 sequences are MDHEN and SYDVKM. Assay: immunoSEQ multiplex PCR; the TCRdb copy retains only in-frame clones and omits some. The table has 60,000 to 75,000 clones, 80% to 95% seen once; the top ten hold 3.2%. This sequence joins TRBV28 and TRBJ2-7; D not certain. The input for sequencing was CD8+ T cells from peripheral blood mononuclear cells, taken in the second trimester of pregnancy. This sequence was found in a female donor with multiple sclerosis, enrolled in a pregnancy study. Here the CDR3 reads CASSFAGNTYEQYF. CDR3 DNA sequence: TGTGCCAGCAGTTTCGCAGGTAATACCTACGAGCAGTACTTC. The variable domain in full, completed from reference TRBV28 and TRBJ2-7, reads DVKVTQSSRYLVKRTGEKVFLECVQDMDHENMFWYRQDPGLGLRLIYFSYDVKMKEKGDIPEGYSVSREKKERFSLILESASTNQTSMYLCASSFAGNTYEQYFGPGTRLTVT.